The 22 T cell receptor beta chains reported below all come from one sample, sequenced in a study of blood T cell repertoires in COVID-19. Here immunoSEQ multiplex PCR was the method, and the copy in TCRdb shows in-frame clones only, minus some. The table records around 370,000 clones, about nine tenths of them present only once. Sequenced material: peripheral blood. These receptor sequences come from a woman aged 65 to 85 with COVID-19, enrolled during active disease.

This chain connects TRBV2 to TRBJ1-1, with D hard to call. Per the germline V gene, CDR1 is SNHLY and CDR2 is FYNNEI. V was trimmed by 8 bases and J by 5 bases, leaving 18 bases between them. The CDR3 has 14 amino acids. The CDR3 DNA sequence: TGTGCCAGCCAAAACGAGGGAGGTCGGACTGAAGCTTTCTTT. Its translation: CASQNEGGRTEAFF.

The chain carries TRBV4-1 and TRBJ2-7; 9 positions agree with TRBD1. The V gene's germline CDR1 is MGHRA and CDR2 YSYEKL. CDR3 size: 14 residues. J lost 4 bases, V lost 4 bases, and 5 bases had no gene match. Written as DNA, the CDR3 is TGCGCCAGCAGCCCCAACAGGGGGCTGTACGAGCAGTACTTC. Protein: CASSPNRGLYEQYF.

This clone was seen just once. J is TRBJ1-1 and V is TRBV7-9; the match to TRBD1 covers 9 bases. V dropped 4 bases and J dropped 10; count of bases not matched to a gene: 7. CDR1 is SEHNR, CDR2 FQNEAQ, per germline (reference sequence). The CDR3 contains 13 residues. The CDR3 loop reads CASSYTGTGRAFF. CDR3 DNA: TGTGCCAGCAGCTACACCGGGACAGGGAGAGCTTTCTTT.

For the CDR3, the DNA is TGTGCCAGCAGGTCCCAGGGTCCGCGCTATGGCTACACCTTC. Translating it yields CASRSQGPRYGYTF. V and J are TRBV28 and TRBJ1-2, with D possibly matching TRBD1 (5 bases). Germline V gene data show CDR1 as MDHEN and CDR2 as SYDVKM. The CDR3 loop spans 14 amino acids. Trimming removed 6 bases at V and 4 bases at J, with 15 bases between.

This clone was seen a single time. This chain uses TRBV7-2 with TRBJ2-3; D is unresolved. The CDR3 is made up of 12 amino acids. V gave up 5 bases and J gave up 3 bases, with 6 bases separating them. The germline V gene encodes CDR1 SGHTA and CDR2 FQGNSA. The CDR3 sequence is CASSQITDTQYF. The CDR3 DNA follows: TGTGCCAGCAGCCAAATTACAGATACGCAGTATTTT.

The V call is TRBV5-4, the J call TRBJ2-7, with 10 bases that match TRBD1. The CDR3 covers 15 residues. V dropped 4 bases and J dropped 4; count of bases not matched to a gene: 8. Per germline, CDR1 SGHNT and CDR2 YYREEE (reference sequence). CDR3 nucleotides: TGTGCCAGCAGCCAAAGGACAGGGGGGCTGTACGAGCAGTACTTC. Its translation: CASSQRTGGLYEQYF.

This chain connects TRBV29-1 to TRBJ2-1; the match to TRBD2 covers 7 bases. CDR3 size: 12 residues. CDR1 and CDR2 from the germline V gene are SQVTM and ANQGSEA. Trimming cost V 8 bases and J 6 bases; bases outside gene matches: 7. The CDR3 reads CSSGLEGNEQFF. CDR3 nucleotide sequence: TGCAGCTCAGGACTAGAAGGCAATGAGCAGTTCTTC.

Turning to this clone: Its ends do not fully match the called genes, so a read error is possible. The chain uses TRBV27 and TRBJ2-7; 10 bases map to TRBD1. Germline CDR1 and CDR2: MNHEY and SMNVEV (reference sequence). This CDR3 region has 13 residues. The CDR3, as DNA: TGTGTCAGCAGTCCGGGACAGGGGAACGAGCAGTACTTC. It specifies CVSSPGQGNEQYF.

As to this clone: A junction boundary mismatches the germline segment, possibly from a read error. The CDR3 DNA reads TGTGCCACCAGCAGAGTGGGAGCGGGGGTTGCCACAAACATTCAGTACTTC. It codes for CATSRVGAGVATNIQYF. The rearrangement uses TRBV15 and TRBJ2-4, with 8 bases aligning to TRBD2. The CDR3 loop spans 17 amino acids. The germline CDR1 and CDR2 sequences are LNHNV and YYDKDF (reference sequence). Full variable domain (outside the CDR3, taken from reference TRBV15 and TRBJ2-4): DAMVIQNPRYQVTQFGKPVTLSCSQTLNHNVMYWYQQKSSQAPKLLFHYYDKDFNNEADTPDNFQSRRPNTSFCFLDIRSPGLGDTAMYLCATSRVGAGVATNIQYFGAGTRLSVL.

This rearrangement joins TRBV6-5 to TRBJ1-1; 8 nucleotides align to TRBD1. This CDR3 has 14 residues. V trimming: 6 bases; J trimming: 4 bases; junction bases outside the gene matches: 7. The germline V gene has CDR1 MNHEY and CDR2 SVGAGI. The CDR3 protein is CASSGLQGVTEAFF. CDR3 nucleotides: TGTGCCAGCAGCGGATTACAGGGGGTCACTGAAGCTTTCTTT.

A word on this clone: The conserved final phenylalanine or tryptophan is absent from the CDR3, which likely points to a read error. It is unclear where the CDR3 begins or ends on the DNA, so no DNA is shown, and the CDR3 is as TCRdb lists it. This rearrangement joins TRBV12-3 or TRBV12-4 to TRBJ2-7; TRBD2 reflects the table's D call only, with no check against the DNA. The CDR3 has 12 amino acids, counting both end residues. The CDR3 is CASSPGGHYMRI.

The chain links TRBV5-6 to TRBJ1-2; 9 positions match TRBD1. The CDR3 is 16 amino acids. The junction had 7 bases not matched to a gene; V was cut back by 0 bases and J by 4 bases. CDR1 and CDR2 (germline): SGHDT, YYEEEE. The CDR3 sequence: CASSLGGDRAPYGYTF. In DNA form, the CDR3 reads TGTGCCAGCAGCTTGGGAGGGGACAGGGCGCCCTATGGCTACACCTTC.

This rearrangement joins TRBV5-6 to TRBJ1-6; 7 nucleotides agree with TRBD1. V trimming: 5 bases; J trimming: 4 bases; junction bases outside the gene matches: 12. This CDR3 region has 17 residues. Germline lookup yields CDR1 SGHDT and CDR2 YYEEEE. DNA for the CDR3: TGTGCCAGCAGACCAAATCTGACAGGGATTTATAATTCACCCCTCCACTTT. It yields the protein CASRPNLTGIYNSPLHF.

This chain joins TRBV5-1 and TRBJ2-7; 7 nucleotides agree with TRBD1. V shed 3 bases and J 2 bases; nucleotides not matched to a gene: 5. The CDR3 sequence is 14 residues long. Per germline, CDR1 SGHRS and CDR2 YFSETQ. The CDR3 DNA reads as TGCGCCAGCAGCTCGACAGGGAGTCCCTACGAGCAGTACTTC. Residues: CASSSTGSPYEQYF.

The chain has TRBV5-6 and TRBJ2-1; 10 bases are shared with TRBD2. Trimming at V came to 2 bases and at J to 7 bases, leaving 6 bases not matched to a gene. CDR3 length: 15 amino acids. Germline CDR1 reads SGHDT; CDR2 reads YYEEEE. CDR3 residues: CASSFPSGGVNEQFF. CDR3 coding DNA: TGTGCCAGCAGCTTTCCCAGCGGGGGGGTAAATGAGCAGTTCTTC.

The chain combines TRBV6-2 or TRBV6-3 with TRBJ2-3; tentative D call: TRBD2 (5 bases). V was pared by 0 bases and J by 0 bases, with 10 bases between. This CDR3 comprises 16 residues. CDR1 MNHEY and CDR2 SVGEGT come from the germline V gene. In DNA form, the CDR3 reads TGTGCCAGCAGTTACTCGAACGGCGGGAGCACAGATACGCAGTATTTT. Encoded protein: CASSYSNGGSTDTQYF.

CDR3 amino acids: CASSSGQGGSYEQYF. DNA of the CDR3: TGTGCCAGTAGTTCGGGACAGGGGGGGTCCTACGAGCAGTACTTC. The chain is built from TRBV19 and TRBJ2-7, with 11 nucleotides matching TRBD1. Germline loops: CDR1 LNHDA, CDR2 SQIVND (reference sequence). V was clipped by 5 bases and J by 1 base; unmatched bases: 4. The CDR3 is made up of 15 amino acids.

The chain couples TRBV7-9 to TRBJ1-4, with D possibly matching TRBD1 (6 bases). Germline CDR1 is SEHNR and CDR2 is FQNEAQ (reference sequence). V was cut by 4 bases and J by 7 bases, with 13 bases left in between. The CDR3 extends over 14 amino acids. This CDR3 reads CASSSGGMGEKLFF. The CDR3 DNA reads TGTGCCAGCAGCTCTGGGGGCATGGGTGAAAAACTGTTTTTT.

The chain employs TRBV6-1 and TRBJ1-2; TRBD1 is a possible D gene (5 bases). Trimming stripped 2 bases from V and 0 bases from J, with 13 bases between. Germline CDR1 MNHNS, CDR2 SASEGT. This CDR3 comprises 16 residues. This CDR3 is CASSETGGSPNYGYTF. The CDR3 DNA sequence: TGTGCCAGCAGTGAAACCGGGGGATCTCCTAACTATGGCTACACCTTC.

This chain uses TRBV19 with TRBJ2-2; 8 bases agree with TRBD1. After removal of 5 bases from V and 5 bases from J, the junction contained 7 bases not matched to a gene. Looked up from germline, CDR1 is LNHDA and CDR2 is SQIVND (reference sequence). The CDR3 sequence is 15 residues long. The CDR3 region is CASSQRQGFTGELFF. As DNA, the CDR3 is TGTGCCAGTAGTCAGCGACAGGGGTTTACCGGGGAGCTGTTTTTT.

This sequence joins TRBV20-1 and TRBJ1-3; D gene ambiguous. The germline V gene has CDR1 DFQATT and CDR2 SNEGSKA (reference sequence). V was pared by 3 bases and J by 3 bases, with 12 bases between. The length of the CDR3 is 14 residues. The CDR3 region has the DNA TGCAGTGCTAGTAGTCTGCGGGGTGGAAACACCATATATTTT. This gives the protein CSASSLRGGNTIYF.

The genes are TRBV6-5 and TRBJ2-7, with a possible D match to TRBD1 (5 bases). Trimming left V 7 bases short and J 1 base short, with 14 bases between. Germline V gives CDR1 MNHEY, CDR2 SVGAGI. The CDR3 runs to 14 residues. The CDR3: CASNRIQGSYEQYF. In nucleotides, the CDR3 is TGTGCCAGCAACCGAATCCAGGGATCCTACGAGCAGTACTTC.